A selection of T cell receptor beta chains follows, all from one sample in a study of T cells after somatic rescue of genetic block. Profiled with immunoSEQ multiplex PCR; TCRdb holds only in-frame clones, not every one. The table has roughly 15,000 clones, approximately 75% seen once. The specimen sequenced was peripheral blood mononuclear cells (PBMCs). These TCRs come from a boy aged 5-17 years. Both conserved end residues are part of each CDR3. D genes are given only for firm matches. The listing skips clone size in some rows; elsewhere it reads once, few, many or a size class.

>NA|TRBJ1-3|TRBV9|NA
CASSVDGGDTIYF
TGTGCCAGCAGCGTAGATGGAGGGGACACCATATATTTT
>NA|TRBJ2-2|TRBV18|NA
CASERSTGELFF
TGTGCCAGCGAACGAAGTACCGGGGAGCTGTTTTTT
>NA|TRBJ1-1|TRBV19|NA
CASSIVRGWAEAFF
TGTGCCAGTAGTATAGTAAGAGGATGGGCTGAAGCTTTCTTT
>NA|TRBJ2-7|TRBV21-1|NA
CASSKWEGSSYEQYF
TGTGCCAGCAGCAAATGGGAGGGTAGCTCCTACGAGCAGTACTTC
>NA|TRBJ1-1|TRBV5-1|NA
CASRGGHNTEAFF
TGCGCCAGCAGGGGGGGCCACAACACTGAAGCTTTCTTT
>NA|TRBJ2-6|TRBV5-1|NA
CASRGRSGSGANVLTF
TGCGCCAGCAGGGGCAGGTCGGGCTCTGGGGCCAACGTCCTGACTTTC
>NA|TRBJ1-4|TRBV6-6|NA
CASSYPTGINEKLFF
TGTGCCAGCAGTTACCCCACAGGGATTAATGAAAAACTGTTTTTT
>NA|TRBJ2-5|TRBV25-1|NA
CASSGHGGRASQETQYF
TGTGCCAGCAGTGGACATGGCGGCAGGGCATCTCAAGAGACCCAGTACTTC
>NA|TRBJ1-3|TRBV27|NA
CASSRGGSSGNTIYF
TGTGCCAGCAGCCGAGGGGGTAGCTCTGGAAACACCATATATTTT
>NA|TRBJ1-1|TRBV4-1|NA
CASSLRVPVSNTEAFF
TGCGCCAGCAGCCTAAGGGTGCCAGTTTCGAACACTGAAGCTTTCTTT
>NA|TRBJ2-7|TRBV25-1|TRBD1
CASSVSLQGAQYF
TGTGCCAGCAGTGTCTCCCTACAGGGGGCGCAGTACTTC
>NA|TRBJ2-3|TRBV28|NA
CASSMDSLDTQYF
TGTGCCAGCAGTATGGACTCCCTGGATACGCAGTATTTT
>NA|TRBJ2-1|TRBV27|TRBD1
CASSSPTGGNMNEQFF
TGTGCCAGCAGTTCCCCTACAGGGGGCAATATGAATGAGCAGTTCTTC
>NA|TRBJ2-1|TRBV30|NA
CAWSVWLWGEGNNEQFF
TGTGCCTGGAGTGTATGGTTATGGGGGGAAGGGAACAATGAGCAGTTCTTC
>NA|TRBJ1-1|TRBV30|NA
CAWSVRPNTEAFF
TGTGCCTGGAGTGTACGACCGAACACTGAAGCTTTCTTT
>few|TRBJ2-1|TRBV4-1|NA
CASSRNRGDNEQFF
TGCGCCAGCAGCCGCAATCGAGGGGACAATGAGCAGTTCTTC
>NA|TRBJ2-3|TRBV5-1|NA
CASSLGLRPTDTQYF
TGCGCCAGCAGCTTGGGGCTACGCCCCACAGATACGCAGTATTTT
>NA|TRBJ2-1|TRBV9|TRBD2
CASSGRLAGVRGEQFF
TGTGCCAGCAGCGGACGACTAGCGGGAGTACGCGGTGAGCAGTTCTTC
>NA|TRBJ1-6|TRBV7-9|NA
CASSPPQLPLHF
TGTGCCAGCAGCCCCCCCCAATTACCCCTCCACTTT
>NA|TRBJ1-3|TRBV7-8|NA
CASSSLWRSGNTIYF
TGTGCCAGCAGCTCACTCTGGCGGTCTGGAAACACCATATATTTT
>NA|TRBJ1-1|TRBV7-9|NA
CASSFLGGDTEAFF
TGTGCCAGCAGCTTCCTAGGGGGGGACACTGAAGCTTTCTTT
>NA|TRBJ1-2|TRBV28|TRBD1
CASSPMGQANYGYTF
TGTGCCAGCAGTCCAATGGGACAGGCCAACTATGGCTACACCTTC
>NA|TRBJ2-3|TRBV28|TRBD2
CASSRTGGGTTSTDTQYF
TGTGCCAGCAGTCGAACTGGGGGGGGTACAACTAGCACAGATACGCAGTATTTT
>NA|TRBJ2-3|TRBV9|TRBD2
CASSGLLAGAGDTQYF
TGTGCCAGCAGCGGGTTACTAGCGGGAGCGGGAGATACGCAGTATTTT
>NA|TRBJ1-1|TRBV23-1|NA
CASSQSAREGTEAFF
TGCGCCAGCAGTCAATCAGCGAGGGAGGGCACTGAAGCTTTCTTT
>once|TRBJ2-3|TRBV28|NA
CASSPRTADTQYF
TGTGCCAGCAGTCCCCGAACCGCCGATACGCAGTATTTT
>few|TRBJ2-3|TRBV13|TRBD2
CASSSGLAGGLRDTQYF
TGTGCCAGCAGCTCCGGACTAGCGGGAGGGCTTAGAGATACGCAGTATTTT
>NA|TRBJ1-4|TRBV18|NA
CASSPVTTNEKLFF
TGTGCCAGCTCACCAGTTACAACTAATGAAAAACTGTTTTTT
>NA|TRBJ2-7|TRBV29-1|NA
CSVKRGSYEQYF
TGCAGCGTTAAACGAGGCTCCTACGAGCAGTACTTC
>NA|TRBJ1-2|TRBV18|TRBD1
CASSPNRGPGYGYTF
TGTGCCAGCTCACCCAACAGGGGCCCGGGCTATGGCTACACCTTC
>NA|TRBJ1-2|TRBV19|TRBD1
CASSTGTGGSYGYTF
TGTGCCAGTAGTACCGGGACAGGGGGCAGCTATGGCTACACCTTC
>NA|TRBJ1-3|TRBV10-3|NA
CAISVAGSSGNTIYF
TGTGCCATCAGTGTTGCAGGGTCCTCTGGAAACACCATATATTTT
>medium-sized|TRBJ1-2|TRBV9|TRBD1
CASSVRTGGNYGYTF
TGTGCCAGCAGCGTAAGGACAGGGGGCAACTATGGCTACACCTTC
>NA|TRBJ2-3|TRBV4-1|NA
CASSPAWDTDTQYF
TGCGCCAGCAGCCCAGCGTGGGACACAGATACGCAGTATTTT
>NA|TRBJ1-2|TRBV4-1|TRBD1
CASSPLWGQGNYGYTF
TGCGCCAGCAGCCCCCTTTGGGGACAGGGTAACTATGGCTACACCTTC
>NA|TRBJ1-3|TRBV5-1|NA
CASSLAGQTSGNTIYF
TGCGCCAGCAGCTTGGCGGGGCAGACCTCTGGAAACACCATATATTTT
>NA|TRBJ1-1|TRBV9|NA
CASSVGSTHTEAFF
TGTGCCAGCAGCGTAGGATCCACCCACACTGAAGCTTTCTTT
>NA|TRBJ2-3|TRBV11-2|TRBD1
CASSRDRLGTDTQYF
TGTGCCAGCAGCCGGGACAGACTGGGCACAGATACGCAGTATTTT
>NA|TRBJ1-1|TRBV5-1|TRBD1
CASSLGQGWTEAFF
TGCGCCAGCAGCCTCGGACAGGGATGGACTGAAGCTTTCTTT
>NA|TRBJ2-2|TRBV30|TRBD2
CAWRGLAGGTGELFF
TGTGCCTGGAGGGGACTAGCGGGAGGTACCGGGGAGCTGTTTTTT
>once|TRBJ2-1|TRBV19|NA
CASSIGRDNEQFF
TGTGCCAGTAGTATTGGCCGAGACAATGAGCAGTTCTTC
>NA|TRBJ1-6|TRBV28|TRBD1
CASRWTGRNSPLHF
TGTGCCAGCAGGTGGACAGGGAGGAATTCACCCCTCCACTTT
>NA|TRBJ2-5|TRBV25-1|NA
CASSVGELGTQYF
TGTGCCAGCAGTGTTGGGGAATTAGGGACCCAGTACTTC
>few|TRBJ2-7|TRBV11-2|TRBD2
CASSLVVGTSYEQYF
TGTGCCAGCAGCTTAGTAGTGGGGACTAGCTACGAGCAGTACTTC
>few|TRBJ1-5|TRBV5-3|NA
CARGFTNQPQHF
TGTGCCCGGGGGTTTACCAATCAGCCCCAGCATTTT
>NA|TRBJ1-5|TRBV5-6|TRBD1
CASSFGQGNQPQHF
TGTGCCAGCAGCTTCGGACAGGGCAATCAGCCCCAGCATTTT
>once|TRBJ2-7|TRBV5-1|NA
CASSYVSPGQISYEQYF
TGCGCCAGCAGCTACGTTTCGCCGGGACAAATCTCCTACGAGCAGTACTTC
>few|TRBJ2-1|TRBV6-6|TRBD1
CASSVLAGGSNEQFF
TGTGCCAGCAGTGTTTTGGCAGGGGGTTCGAATGAGCAGTTCTTC
>NA|TRBJ2-7|TRBV27|TRBD1
CASSSPGQPYEQYF
TGTGCCAGCAGTTCTCCGGGACAGCCCTACGAGCAGTACTTC
>NA|TRBJ2-1|TRBV5-1|TRBD2
CASSRTSGSDEQFF
TGCGCCAGCAGCCGGACTAGCGGGAGCGATGAGCAGTTCTTC
>once|TRBJ1-5|TRBV15|NA
CATSTKGQPQHF
TGTGCCACCAGCACAAAAGGTCAGCCCCAGCATTTT
>once|TRBJ1-1|TRBV18|NA
CASSPNTEAFF
TGTGCCAGCTCACCGAACACTGAAGCTTTCTTT
>NA|TRBJ1-4|TRBV6-6|NA
CASSFIPGAYNEKLFF
TGTGCCAGCAGTTTCATTCCAGGGGCCTATAATGAAAAACTGTTTTTT